This TCR beta chain was found in a study of blood T cells in healthy people across ages. Regarding the study as a whole: The CMV status of each donor remained undetermined, and this could have confounded shifts in expanded clonotypes.

In the case of this clonotype: The antigen is undetermined.

Each donor gave about 9.3 milliliters of peripheral blood. The germline gives CDR1 MNHEY, CDR2 SVGEGT. J was trimmed by 2 bases and V by 4 bases; bases with no gene match: 5. The CDR3 runs to 15 residues. Then a second PCR, running roughly 7 to 12 cycles, was carried out with a sample-barcoded 5' primer and a J-beta primer mix. TCRdb analysed the 5' RACE reads with MiXCR anew, one entry per CDR3 protein. The table lists over 1.5 million distinct CDR3 sequences, 49% of them singletons. The source material was blood. This chain links TRBV6-2 or TRBV6-3 with TRBJ1-2; the match to TRBD1 covers 9 bases. The TCR originated in a woman between 40 and 55 years old in good health. CDR3 residues: CASSSSGTGNYGYTF. The CDR3 bases are TGTGCCAGCAGTTCATCCGGGACAGGGAACTATGGCTACACCTTC.